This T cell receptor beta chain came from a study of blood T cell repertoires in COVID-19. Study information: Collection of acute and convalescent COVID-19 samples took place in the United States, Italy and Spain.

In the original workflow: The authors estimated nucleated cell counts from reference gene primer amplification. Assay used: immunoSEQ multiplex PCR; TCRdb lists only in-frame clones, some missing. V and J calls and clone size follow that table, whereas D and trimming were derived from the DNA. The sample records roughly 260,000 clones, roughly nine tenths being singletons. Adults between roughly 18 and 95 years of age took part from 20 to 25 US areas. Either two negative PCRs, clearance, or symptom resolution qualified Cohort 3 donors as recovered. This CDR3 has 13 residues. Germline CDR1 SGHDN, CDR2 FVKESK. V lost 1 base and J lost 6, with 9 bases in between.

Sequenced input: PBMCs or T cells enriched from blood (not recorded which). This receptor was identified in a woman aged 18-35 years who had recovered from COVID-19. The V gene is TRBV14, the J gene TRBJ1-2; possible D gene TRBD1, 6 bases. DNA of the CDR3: TGTGCCAGCAGCCAAGTGTCAGGGGATGGCTACACCTTC. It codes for CASSQVSGDGYTF.